Each of the 2 T cell receptor beta chains below was sequenced from the same sample in a study of blood T cell repertoires in COVID-19. The repertoire was sequenced with immunoSEQ multiplex PCR; TCRdb's copy has only in-frame clones and lacks some. The repertoire holds roughly 210,000 clones, around 87% seen once, with 7% to 8.5% in the top ten. What was sequenced was PBMCs or T cells enriched from blood (not recorded which). These receptors were collected from a man aged 30-40 years in a cohort exposed to, infected with or recovered from COVID-19 (not recorded which).

In the case of this clone: The junction departs from germline at one end; a sequencing error may be responsible. J is TRBJ2-3 and V is TRBV5-1; 7 bases are shared with TRBD2. The CDR3 is made up of 15 amino acids. The germline gives CDR1 SGHRS, CDR2 YFSETQ. The CDR3 protein is CASSLVETSRDTQYF. CDR3 in DNA: TGCGCCAGCAGCTTGGTGGAGACTAGCAGAGATACGCAGTATTTT.

The V and J genes are TRBV7-9 and TRBJ2-2; possibly TRBD1 for D (6 bases). CDR1 and CDR2 from the germline V gene are SEHNR and FQNEAQ (reference sequence). The CDR3 spans 12 residues. V gave up 10 bases and J gave up 6 bases, with 12 bases separating them. CDR3 in amino acids: CAIVKGAGELFF. The CDR3 coding sequence is TGTGCCATCGTGAAGGGGGCCGGGGAGCTGTTTTTT. The whole variable domain, filled in from reference TRBV7-9 and TRBJ2-2, reads DTGVSQNPRHKITKRGQNVTFRCDPISEHNRLYWYRQTLGQGPEFLTYFQNEAQLEKSRLLSDRFSAERPKGSFSTLEIQRTEQGDSAMYLCAIVKGAGELFFGEGSRLTVL.